The 30 T cell receptor beta chains reported below all come from one sample, sequenced in a study of regulatory T cells in long-lasting Graves disease. In building TCR beta libraries, iRepertoire HTBI primers were used together with Arm-PCR of CDR3 regions. In TCRdb, the multiplex PCR reads were re-called with MiXCR into one record per CDR3 protein. The sample lists about 620,000 distinct CDR3 sequences; 15% to 20% were seen once. Time point described: newly diagnosed GD, antithyroid drugs for less than 3 months. PBMC RNA served as the TCR library source. This sample also belongs to another study, concerning T cells in Graves' hyperthyroidism and ophthalmopathy.

This specimen consisted of peripheral blood mononuclear cells (PBMCs), obtained at new diagnosis, from a patient treated with antithyroid drugs. These receptors came from a young woman with Graves disease.

This clonotype was recorded many times. CDR3 nucleotide sequence: TGTGCCAGCAGCCGCGCCGCGAGTTGGGACGCGAGCAATCAGCCCCAGCATTTT. It is translated as CASSRAASWDASNQPQHF. The chain employs TRBV6-1 and TRBJ1-5; perhaps TRBD1 as D (5 bases). V lost 6 bases and J lost 1, with 22 bases in between. This CDR3 is 18 amino acids long. Germline V gene lookup returns CDR1 MNHNS and CDR2 SASEGT.

This clonotype was found many times. The J gene is TRBJ1-2, the V gene TRBV5-1, with TRBD1 matching 9 bases. Germline CDR1 is SGHRS and CDR2 is YFSETQ. The CDR3 has 16 amino acids. J gave up 7 bases and V 2 bases, and 12 bases lay outside the gene matches. CDR3 in amino acids: CASSFEWGQGRSGYTF. In DNA form, the CDR3 reads TGCGCCAGCAGCTTCGAATGGGGACAGGGACGAAGTGGCTACACCTTC.

This clonotype was recorded many times. The rearrangement joins TRBV6-1 to TRBJ1-6; no clear D. With 7 bases removed from V and 7 bases from J, the gap between germline ends came to 14 bases. This CDR3 region has 14 residues. Germline V gene data show CDR1 as MNHNS and CDR2 as SASEGT. The CDR3 nucleotides are TGTGCCAGCACCCCCGGGGTAGGGAATTCACCCCTCCACTTT. Translated, it gives CASTPGVGNSPLHF.

The chain is built from TRBV7-8 and TRBJ1-2, with D perhaps matching TRBD1 (6 bases). The germline V gene encodes CDR1 SGHVS and CDR2 FQNEAQ. CDR3 size: 18 residues. V was clipped by 0 bases and J by 0 bases, with 17 bases between them. DNA of the CDR3: TGTGCCAGCAGCTTAGCGCGGCGGGGGGCGGGAGCTAACTATGGCTACACCTTC. Translating it yields CASSLARRGAGANYGYTF.

This clonotype was counted only a few times. The J gene is TRBJ1-6, the V gene TRBV27; 9 bases fit TRBD1. The germline gives CDR1 MNHEY, CDR2 SMNVEV (reference sequence). The CDR3 consists of 18 residues. V shed 5 bases, J shed 1 base, and the junction held 9 bases outside the gene matches. The CDR3 DNA follows: TGTGCCAGCAGTCGACTCCGGGACAGGGTATCCTATAATTCACCCCTCCACTTT. It translates to CASSRLRDRVSYNSPLHF.

The chain has TRBV11-2 and TRBJ2-7, with 7 nucleotides matching TRBD2. CDR1 and CDR2 from the germline V gene are SGHAT and FQNNGV. V was clipped by 2 bases and J by 3 bases; unmatched bases: 4. This CDR3 is 14 amino acids long. CDR3 residues: CASSLTAGDYEQYF. CDR3 coding DNA: TGTGCCAGCAGCTTAACGGCGGGAGACTACGAGCAGTACTTC.

CDR3 nucleotide sequence: TGCAGTGCTAGAGACCACACAGATACGCAGTATTTT. It specifies CSARDHTDTQYF. This chain joins TRBV20-1 and TRBJ2-3; D unresolved. The V and J ends lost 0 bases and 2 bases respectively, with 3 bases between them. Germline CDR1 is DFQATT and CDR2 is SNEGSKA (reference sequence). The CDR3 is 12 amino acids.

This clonotype was seen more than once but under ten times. The chain employs TRBV28 and TRBJ2-1; 9 bases line up with TRBD1. Near its end, the DNA agrees better with TRBJ2-5, so the J call may be wrong. From germline, CDR1 is MDHEN and CDR2 SYDVKM. This CDR3 has 15 residues. The CDR3 region has the DNA TGTGCCAGCAGGGAAACAGGGGGCATCCAAGAGACCCAGTACTTC. Protein: CASRETGGIQETQYF.

This clonotype was detected many times. The chain has TRBV11-2 and TRBJ2-1, with D maybe TRBD1 (5 bases). Between the trimmed V and J ends, which lost 2 bases and 8 bases, there was a span of 10 bases. The CDR3 covers 13 residues. CDR1 is SGHAT and CDR2 is FQNNGV in the germline V gene. In DNA form, the CDR3 reads TGTGCCAGCAGCTTACAAGGGGTGGATGAGCAGTTCTTC. It yields the protein CASSLQGVDEQFF.

This chain links TRBV11-3 with TRBJ2-1; unclear D gene. Germline V gives CDR1 SGHNT, CDR2 YENEEA. Trimming removed 0 bases from V and 8 bases from J, with 8 bases in between. The CDR3 covers 13 residues. The CDR3 reads CASSLDTRHEQFF. In DNA form, the CDR3 reads TGTGCCAGCAGCTTAGATACGAGGCATGAGCAGTTCTTC.

This clonotype was detected ten times or more. The junction departs from the called germline gene at one end, perhaps through a read error. The J gene is TRBJ1-6, the V gene TRBV28; TRBD1 agrees at 9 bases. Per germline, CDR1 MDHEN and CDR2 SYDVKM. This CDR3 has 11 amino acids. CDR3 amino acids: CASSLRDRVDF. The CDR3 nucleotides read TGTGCCAGCAGTTTGCGGGACAGGGTAGACTTT.

This clonotype was found many times. V gene TRBV28 combines with J gene TRBJ1-3; a weak D match, TRBD1 (5 bases). CDR3 size: 17 residues. Trimming shortened V by 5 bases and J by 0 bases, and 17 bases separated the two germline ends. In germline, CDR1 is MDHEN, CDR2 SYDVKM. CDR3 loop: CASSPMAGGRSGNTIYF. The CDR3, as DNA: TGTGCCAGCAGTCCAATGGCGGGGGGTCGCTCTGGAAACACCATATATTTT. The variable domain in full, completed from reference TRBV28 and TRBJ1-3, reads DVKVTQSSRYLVKRTGEKVFLECVQDMDHENMFWYRQDPGLGLRLIYFSYDVKMKEKGDIPEGYSVSREKKERFSLILESASTNQTSMYLCASSPMAGGRSGNTIYFGEGSWLTVV.

This clonotype came up many times. V is TRBV9 and J is TRBJ2-3; D is uncertain. The germline V gene has CDR1 SGDLS and CDR2 YYNGEE. V was cut by 5 bases and J by 2 bases, with 15 bases left in between. The CDR3 contains 15 residues. CDR3 amino acids: CASSVGSVSTDTQYF. The CDR3 nucleotides are TGTGCCAGCAGTGTGGGCTCTGTATCCACAGATACGCAGTATTTT.

In this sample, this clonotype turned up many times. The V gene is TRBV27, the J gene TRBJ2-1; D is tentatively TRBD1 or TRBD2 (5 bases each). Per the germline V gene, CDR1 is MNHEY and CDR2 is SMNVEV (reference sequence). With 4 bases removed from V and 0 bases from J, the gap between germline ends came to 10 bases. CDR3 size: 15 residues. The CDR3 region has the DNA TGTGCCAGCAGTTCCGGGACCCTCTCCTACAATGAGCAGTTCTTC. As protein: CASSSGTLSYNEQFF.

To note about this clonotype: A read error may account for a junction end that differs from germline. The genes are TRBV18 and TRBJ2-1, with D maybe TRBD2 (5 bases). CDR1 and CDR2 from the germline V gene are KGHSH and LQKENI. CDR3 length equals 14 residues. The CDR3 DNA reads TGTGCTAGCTCGCCATGGGCTAGCCAGGACGAGCAGTTCTTC. Translation: CASSPWASQDEQFF. Combining the CDR3 with reference TRBV18 and TRBJ2-1 gives the whole variable domain NAGVMQNPRHLVRRRGQEARLRCSPMKGHSHVYWYRQLPEEGLKFMVYLQKENIIDESGMPKERFSAEFPKEGPSILRIQQVVRGDSAAYFCASSPWASQDEQFFGPGTRLTVL.

V and J are TRBV5-6 and TRBJ1-2; 7 bases agree with TRBD1. This CDR3 spans 17 amino acids. Per the germline V gene, CDR1 is SGHDT and CDR2 is YYEEEE. V was pared by 2 bases and J by 0 bases, with 10 bases of the junction left unmatched. The CDR3 sequence: CASSLSRGTVPNYGYTF. The CDR3 nucleotides read TGTGCCAGCAGCTTAAGTAGGGGGACAGTACCTAACTATGGCTACACCTTC.

This clonotype was picked up a small number of times. The chain employs TRBV12-3 or TRBV12-4 and TRBJ2-5, with TRBD1 as a possible D gene (6 bases). Trimming cost V 6 bases and J 1 base, with 15 bases left between them. This CDR3 comprises 15 residues. For the CDR3, the DNA is TGTGCCAGCAGGAACTCGAGGACAGCCCAAGAGACCCAGTACTTC. Protein sequence: CASRNSRTAQETQYF.

The chain is built from TRBV5-1 and TRBJ2-1; D unresolved. This CDR3 has 12 residues. V was trimmed by 7 bases and J by 10 bases, leaving 15 bases between them. Germline CDR1 reads SGHRS; CDR2 reads YFSETQ. CDR3 DNA sequence: TGCGCCAGCGCCGAGTGGTTGAGGGAGCAGTTCTTC. Translating it yields CASAEWLREQFF.

This clonotype was seen repeatedly, ten times or more. The chain couples TRBV7-9 to TRBJ1-1; D call uncertain. CDR1 is SEHNR and CDR2 is FQNEAQ in the germline V gene (reference sequence). The CDR3 is made up of 14 amino acids. Trimming left V 2 bases short and J 2 bases short, with 9 bases between. The CDR3 loop reads CASSLSISNTEAFF. In DNA form, the CDR3 reads TGTGCCAGCAGCTTATCTATCAGTAACACTGAAGCTTTCTTT.

This clonotype was seen more than once but under ten times. The CDR3 loop is CSARAGLAVETQYF. The CDR3 DNA reads as TGCAGTGCTAGGGCGGGACTAGCGGTAGAGACCCAGTACTTC. The rearrangement joins TRBV20-1 to TRBJ2-5, with 11 bases identical to TRBD2. Germline V CDR1 and CDR2: DFQATT, SNEGSKA (reference sequence). The V gene end was trimmed by 3 bases and the J gene end by 4 bases; junction bases not matched to a gene: 4. The CDR3 sequence is 14 residues long.

The table lists this clonotype with many counts. The CDR3 protein is CSAAGRTGRKLFF. CDR3 nucleotides: TGCAGTGCTGCCGGGCGGACAGGGCGAAAACTGTTTTTT. V gene TRBV20-1 combines with J gene TRBJ1-4; 8 nucleotides line up with TRBD1. V gave up 5 bases and J gave up 10 bases; unmatched junction bases: 9. CDR1 is DFQATT and CDR2 is SNEGSKA in the germline V gene (reference sequence). There are 13 residues in the CDR3.

Details on this clonotype: One junction end does not reproduce the germline sequence, and a read error may be involved. The chain combines TRBV30 with TRBJ2-7, with D uncertain. Germline lookup yields CDR1 GTSNPN and CDR2 SVGIG (reference sequence). The CDR3 sequence is 12 residues long. CDR3 loop: CAWSVYHYVQYF. The CDR3 DNA reads TGTGCCTGGAGTGTCTACCACTACGTGCAGTACTTC.

This clonotype came up many times. This chain links TRBV7-2 with TRBJ2-1; no clear D gene. In germline, CDR1 is SGHTA, CDR2 FQGNSA. V shed 5 bases and J shed 2 bases, with 10 bases lying between them. The CDR3 covers 14 residues. The CDR3 bases are TGTGCCAGCAGCCCAGCCCCTGCCTACAATGAGCAGTTCTTC. It yields the protein CASSPAPAYNEQFF.

The chain has TRBV19 and TRBJ1-5; D is unresolved. Germline CDR1 is LNHDA and CDR2 is SQIVND (reference sequence). The CDR3 is 14 amino acids. The V gene lost 7 bases and the J gene lost 0 bases, with 10 bases spanning the gap. Here the CDR3 reads CASNGGVSNQPQHF. CDR3 bases: TGTGCCAGTAATGGCGGGGTTAGCAATCAGCCCCAGCATTTT.

The rearrangement uses TRBV6-2 or TRBV6-3 and TRBJ2-7, with 9 bases that match TRBD2. V lost 9 bases and J lost 2; bases outside the gene matches: 11. The CDR3 length is 15 residues. CDR1 is MNHEY, CDR2 SVGEGT, per germline. The DNA of the CDR3 is TGTGCCAGTAGGAAGGGGACTAGCTGGACCTACGAGCAGTACTTC. The encoded protein is CASRKGTSWTYEQYF.

In this sample, this clonotype turned up many times. The chain has TRBV20-1 and TRBJ1-2, with D possibly matching TRBD1 (5 bases). V dropped 8 bases and J dropped 3 bases, with 13 bases sitting between them. The germline gives CDR1 DFQATT, CDR2 SNEGSKA (reference sequence). The length of the CDR3 is 12 residues. CDR3: CSIPQGDYGYTF. CDR3 nucleotides: TGCAGTATCCCCCAGGGTGACTATGGCTACACCTTC.

This clonotype was observed many times. V gene TRBV20-1 combines with J gene TRBJ2-7, with unresolved D. With 0 bases removed from V and 4 bases from J, the gap between germline ends came to 4 bases. CDR3 length: 11 residues. Germline V CDR1 and CDR2: DFQATT, SNEGSKA (reference sequence). CDR3 coding DNA: TGCAGTGCTAGAGACGTTTACGAGCAGTACTTC. Its translation is CSARDVYEQYF.

This clonotype occurred many times. A read error may explain this, as a much larger clone is one base away. J is TRBJ2-3 and V is TRBV7-9; D unclear. Trimming cost V 1 base and J 2 bases, with 4 bases left between them. CDR1 and CDR2 from the germline V gene are SEHNR and FQNEAQ (reference sequence). CDR3 length: 13 amino acids. CDR3 DNA sequence: TGTGCCAGCAGCTTAGGGGACACAGATACGCAGTATTTT. Amino acids: CASSLGDTDTQYF.

This clonotype was counted ten times or more. The CDR3 DNA is TGTGCCAGCAGACCCCGCCTGAGCGGATCACCCCTCCACTTT. Protein: CASRPRLSGSPLHF. The rearrangement uses TRBV2 and TRBJ1-6; D gene uncertain. Trimming removed 6 bases from V and 10 bases from J, with 16 bases in between. CDR1 and CDR2 (germline): SNHLY, FYNNEI. The CDR3 extends over 14 amino acids.

This clonotype occurred a few times. The chain recombines TRBV5-6 with TRBJ2-3; maybe TRBD2 (5 bases). CDR1 and CDR2 (germline): SGHDT, YYEEEE. The germline V and J ends were trimmed by 3 bases and 14 bases, with 19 bases remaining between them. There are 13 residues in the CDR3. The CDR3 here is CASSWGAERLRYF. CDR3 sequence (DNA): TGTGCCAGCAGCTGGGGAGCTGAAAGACTTAGGTATTTT.